The present entry profiles one T cell receptor beta chain with its context. The antigen remains unidentified. After removal of 5 bases from V and 2 bases from J, the junction contained 15 bases not matched to a gene. This CDR3 has 18 amino acids. Germline CDR1 and CDR2: SGHTA and FQGNSA. This record belongs to a study of CD8+ T cells in alopecia areata. In the study overall: Twice daily, treated patients received 5 to 10 mg of oral tofacitinib. Study-wide findings and caveats: Besides other cells, scalp samples also yield sequences of resident alphabeta T cells from normal skin.

Researchers gathered lesional scalp punch biopsies and peripheral blood from patients with alopecia areata. Sorting of CD4+ and CD8+ T cells was performed on PBMCs. Extracted from the samples, RNA was reverse transcribed into cDNA to serve as the sequencing template. Repertoires were generated with immunoSEQ multiplex PCR, while TCRdb's copy carries only in-frame clones and drops some. The data show about 98,000 clones, with 35% to 50% seen just once and 0.75% to 0.8% held by the top ten. The chain carries TRBV7-2 and TRBJ2-7, with 10 nucleotides matching TRBD2. The material sequenced was CD4+ T cells sorted from blood. The receptor's source is a human donor with alopecia areata. CDR3 amino acids: CASSRGGSGRTTPYEQYF. The CDR3 DNA sequence: TGTGCCAGCAGCCGTGGCGGTAGCGGGAGGACCACACCCTACGAGCAGTACTTC.